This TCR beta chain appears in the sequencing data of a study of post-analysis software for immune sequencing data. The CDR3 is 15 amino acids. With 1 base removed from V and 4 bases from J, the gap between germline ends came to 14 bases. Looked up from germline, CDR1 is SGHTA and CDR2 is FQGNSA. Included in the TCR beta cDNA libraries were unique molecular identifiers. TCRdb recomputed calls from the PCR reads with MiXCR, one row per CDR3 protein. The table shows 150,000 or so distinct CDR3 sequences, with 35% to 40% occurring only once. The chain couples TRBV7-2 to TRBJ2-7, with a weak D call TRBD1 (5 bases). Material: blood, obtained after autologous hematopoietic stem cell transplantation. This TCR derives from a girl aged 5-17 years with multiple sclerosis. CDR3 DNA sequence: TGTGCCAGCAGCTTAGAGCAGGGTATACGGTACGAGCAGTACTTC. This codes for CASSLEQGIRYEQYF.